The 21 T cell receptor beta chains reported below all come from one sample, sequenced in a study of blood T cell repertoires in COVID-19 (dated by TCRdb to the early 2020s). Library preparation employed the immunoSEQ multiplex PCR assay. TCRdb stores this immuneACCESS table with in-frame sequences only. Part of the clones is absent; in the studies checked, under half of the shortfall reflects unresolved V genes, and no reason is known for the rest. This sample lists 300,000 to 450,000 clones; around nine tenths were detected once. The top ten hold 1% of the sample. The sequenced material came from PBMCs or T cells enriched from blood (not recorded which). The source of these receptors is a woman younger than 45 who had been exposed to COVID-19.

CDR3 amino acids: CASSSGGYSNQPQHF. Written as DNA, the CDR3 is TGTGCCAGTAGTTCAGGGGGGTACAGCAATCAGCCCCAGCATTTT. V gene TRBV19 combines with J gene TRBJ1-5; 7 positions match TRBD1. The ends lost 5 bases at V and 1 base at J; junction bases unmatched: 5. Per germline, CDR1 LNHDA and CDR2 SQIVND (reference sequence). The CDR3 covers 15 residues.

The rearrangement links TRBV5-5 to TRBJ1-5; D might be TRBD1 (6 bases). This CDR3 is built from 16 residues. With 4 bases removed from V and 0 bases from J, the gap between germline ends came to 14 bases. Germline CDR1 SGHKS, CDR2 YYEKEE (reference sequence). The CDR3 nucleotides are TGTGCCAGCAGCGTTGCCGGGACATATAGCAATCAGCCCCAGCATTTT. Protein: CASSVAGTYSNQPQHF.

This chain uses TRBV27 with TRBJ2-7, with 12 bases identical to TRBD1. Germline loops: CDR1 MNHEY, CDR2 SMNVEV (reference sequence). The CDR3 length is 14 residues. The ends lost 6 bases at V and 9 bases at J; junction bases unmatched: 9. CDR3 bases: TGTGCCAGCAGCCCGGGACAGGGGGCCACAGGGCAGTACTTC. Its translation: CASSPGQGATGQYF.

The V gene is TRBV25-1, the J gene TRBJ2-2; D uncertain. This CDR3 region has 13 residues. Trimming shortened V by 0 bases and J by 5 bases, and 4 bases separated the two germline ends. Germline V lookup: CDR1 MGHDK, CDR2 SYGVNS. The CDR3 loop reads CASSEYGTGELFF. The CDR3 DNA is TGTGCCAGCAGTGAATACGGGACCGGGGAGCTGTTTTTT.

This clone has only one observation. The genes are TRBV28 and TRBJ1-1; the match to TRBD1 covers 9 bases. CDR1 MDHEN and CDR2 SYDVKM come from the germline V gene. The CDR3 sequence is 16 residues long. V was pared by 2 bases and J by 0 bases, with 4 bases of the junction left unmatched. CDR3 protein: CASSLTGQGMNTEAFF. In DNA form, the CDR3 reads TGTGCCAGCAGTTTAACGGGACAGGGAATGAACACTGAAGCTTTCTTT. Variable domain in full (rest from reference TRBV28 and TRBJ1-1): DVKVTQSSRYLVKRTGEKVFLECVQDMDHENMFWYRQDPGLGLRLIYFSYDVKMKEKGDIPEGYSVSREKKERFSLILESASTNQTSMYLCASSLTGQGMNTEAFFGQGTRLTVV.

CDR3 DNA: TGTGCCAGCAGCTTAGCTGGGGGGTCCTACGAGCAGTACTTC. It codes for CASSLAGGSYEQYF. The chain recombines TRBV7-2 with TRBJ2-7; a weak D match, TRBD2 (6 bases). V was pared by 0 bases and J by 1 base, with 7 bases between. CDR3 length: 14 residues. Germline V CDR1 and CDR2: SGHTA, FQGNSA. Variable domain in full (rest from reference TRBV7-2 and TRBJ2-7): GAGVSQSPSNKVTEKGKDVELRCDPISGHTALYWYRQSLGQGLEFLIYFQGNSAPDKSGLPSDRFSAERTGGSVSTLTIQRTQQEDSAVYLCASSLAGGSYEQYFGPGTRLTVT.

J is TRBJ1-2 and V is TRBV19, with 8 bases matching TRBD1. Germline V gene sequence: CDR1 LNHDA, CDR2 SQIVND (reference sequence). The ends lost 3 bases at V and 6 bases at J; junction bases unmatched: 18. The CDR3 spans 18 residues. The DNA of the CDR3 is TGTGCCAGTAGTATCAAAGTGGGCTATGCAGGGGGCGCGGATGGCTACACCTTC. This translates into CASSIKVGYAGGADGYTF.

This chain links TRBV7-9 with TRBJ2-7; a weak D match, TRBD2 (7 bases). The CDR3 length is 19 residues. The germline gives CDR1 SEHNR, CDR2 FQNEAQ (reference sequence). Trimming removed 2 bases from V and 2 bases from J, with 25 bases in between. Written as DNA, the CDR3 is TGTGCCAGCAGCTTAACCGAGACAGCGGGATGGGGGCCCACCTACGAGCAGTACTTC. This translates into CASSLTETAGWGPTYEQYF.

The chain uses TRBV4-2 and TRBJ2-7; TRBD1 matches 8 bases. The length of the CDR3 is 15 residues. Per the germline V gene, CDR1 is LGHNA and CDR2 is YNFKEQ. Trimming took 1 base from V and 0 from J; bases not matched to a gene: 2. CDR3 coding DNA: TGTGCCAGCAGCCAAGCAGGGGGCCTCTCCTACGAGCAGTACTTC. Protein: CASSQAGGLSYEQYF.

The chain employs TRBV27 and TRBJ2-1, with TRBD2 matching over 11 bases. With V trimmed by 4 bases and J by 6 bases, 8 bases remained unmatched. CDR3 size: 16 residues. Germline V gene data show CDR1 as MNHEY and CDR2 as SMNVEV (reference sequence). This chain's CDR3 is CASSSTRLAGPNEQFF. The CDR3 DNA sequence: TGTGCCAGCAGTTCTACGAGACTAGCGGGACCCAATGAGCAGTTCTTC.

The chain joins TRBV10-3 to TRBJ1-5; the D gene is possibly TRBD1 (6 bases). This CDR3 has 13 residues. The germline V gene encodes CDR1 ENHRY and CDR2 SYGVKD. V lost 5 bases and J 4 bases, leaving 9 bases between the germline ends. The CDR3 sequence: CAISRQENQPQHF. The DNA of the CDR3 is TGTGCCATCAGTCGACAGGAAAATCAGCCCCAGCATTTT.

The DNA for the CDR3 is TGTGCCAGCAGCTCGGGGGGTTTAACGGACACTGAAGCTTTCTTT. Protein product: CASSSGGLTDTEAFF. The genes are TRBV11-3 and TRBJ1-1, with D tentatively TRBD1 (5 bases). V was pared by 4 bases and J by 3 bases, with 15 bases between. The CDR3 is made up of 15 amino acids. Germline V gives CDR1 SGHNT, CDR2 YENEEA.

The chain links TRBV2 to TRBJ2-3; D is perhaps TRBD2 (5 bases). Trimming left V 9 bases short and J 0 bases short, with 13 bases between. The germline gives CDR1 SNHLY, CDR2 FYNNEI. The CDR3 loop spans 14 amino acids. CDR3 sequence (DNA): TGTGCCAGTACGGCGGGCCCTAGCACAGATACGCAGTATTTT. Protein product: CASTAGPSTDTQYF.

The CDR3 region is CASSRGQAGGLGGPGELFF. In DNA form, the CDR3 reads TGTGCCAGCAGCCGTGGGCAAGCGGGAGGCCTCGGGGGGCCCGGGGAGCTGTTTTTT. The chain uses TRBV7-8 and TRBJ2-2; 9 bases line up with TRBD2. Germline values: CDR1 SGHVS, CDR2 FQNEAQ. With V trimmed by 5 bases and J by 6 bases, 19 bases remained unmatched. The CDR3 is 19 amino acids.

V usage is TRBV5-5 and J usage is TRBJ2-1; 9 bases line up with TRBD2. Germline values: CDR1 SGHKS, CDR2 YYEKEE (reference sequence). The CDR3 extends over 19 amino acids. After removal of 0 bases from V and 0 bases from J, the junction contained 10 bases not matched to a gene. The CDR3, as DNA: TGTGCCAGCAGCTTGGCGATGCGGGGGGGCGGGAGCTCCTACAATGAGCAGTTCTTC. Amino acids: CASSLAMRGGGSSYNEQFF.

This sequence joins TRBV27 and TRBJ1-4; 8 nucleotides agree with TRBD1. Trimming at V came to 5 bases and at J to 8 bases, leaving 10 bases not matched to a gene. Germline V CDR1 and CDR2: MNHEY, SMNVEV (reference sequence). This CDR3 has 15 amino acids. The CDR3 DNA reads as TGTGCCAGCAGTAGTCTCCGACAGGGGACGGAAAAACTGTTTTTT. Translated, it gives CASSSLRQGTEKLFF. Combining the CDR3 with reference TRBV27 and TRBJ1-4 gives the whole variable domain EAQVTQNPRYLITVTGKKLTVTCSQNMNHEYMSWYRQDPGLGLRQIYYSMNVEVTDKGDVPEGYKVSRKEKRNFPLILESPSPNQTSLYFCASSSLRQGTEKLFFGSGTQLSVL.

CDR3: CASMKGQASGGELFF. The CDR3 coding sequence is TGTGCCAGCATGAAAGGACAGGCAAGCGGCGGGGAGCTGTTTTTT. The chain couples TRBV2 to TRBJ2-2; 7 bases agree with TRBD1. CDR3 length: 15 residues. CDR1 and CDR2 from the germline V gene are SNHLY and FYNNEI. Germline trimming cut 7 bases from V and 7 bases from J; bases unmatched to any gene: 12.

The chain combines TRBV9 with TRBJ2-7; perhaps TRBD2 as D (6 bases). V was trimmed by 0 bases and J by 5 bases, leaving 15 bases between them. The CDR3 length is 15 residues. CDR1 SGDLS and CDR2 YYNGEE come from the germline V gene. The CDR3 DNA follows: TGTGCCAGCAGCGTAGTGGGGAATCCGGGGGACGAGCAGTACTTC. Translated, it gives CASSVVGNPGDEQYF.

To note about this clone: Other nucleotide sequences from this sample produce the same CDR3. The chain has TRBV9 and TRBJ1-1; no reliable D call. The V and J ends lost 0 bases and 3 bases respectively, with 6 bases between them. This CDR3 is built from 13 residues. CDR1 is SGDLS, CDR2 YYNGEE, per germline. The CDR3 nucleotides are TGTGCCAGCAGCGTAGTTTCGGACACTGAAGCTTTCTTT. This sequence encodes CASSVVSDTEAFF.

The rearrangement joins TRBV4-1 to TRBJ2-1, with 9 bases matching TRBD1. Germline-derived CDR1 and CDR2 are MGHRA and YSYEKL. This CDR3 has 16 residues. Unmatched junction bases numbered 12, after V lost 3 bases and J lost 9 bases. Here the CDR3 DNA reads TGCGCCAGCAGCCATACCGGAAAAACAGGGGGCGGTGAGCAGTTCTTC. Its translation: CASSHTGKTGGGEQFF.

The CDR3: CASSEAGQGASYGYTF. In nucleotides, the CDR3 is TGTGCCAGCAGTGAAGCCGGACAGGGGGCGAGCTATGGCTACACCTTC. The chain combines TRBV6-1 with TRBJ1-2; TRBD1 matches 11 bases. CDR1 and CDR2 from the germline V gene are MNHNS and SASEGT. Trimming took 0 bases from V and 4 from J; bases not matched to a gene: 4. The CDR3 extends over 16 amino acids.